The 26 T cell receptor beta chains below come from one sample, sequenced in a study of T cell repertoires in cytomegalovirus infection. TCRdb itself ran the reads through MiXCR, one entry per CDR3 protein. The table records about 260,000 distinct CDR3 sequences, approximately 9.2% of them present only once. The sequencing input was PBMCs. Source of these receptors: a human donor in good health (CMV status not recorded). Some clones in this sample may be carry-over from other donors' samples.

The CDR3 region has the DNA TGTGCCTGGACGGGCTCCTATAATTCACCCCTCCACTTT. Translating it yields CAWTGSYNSPLHF. The rearrangement uses TRBV30 and TRBJ1-6; unclear D gene. The ends were cut back, 4 bases at V and 0 bases at J, with 4 bases in the middle. The CDR3 sequence is 13 residues long. The germline gives CDR1 GTSNPN, CDR2 SVGIG (reference sequence).

In its sample, this clonotype was seen a few times. This rearrangement joins TRBV20-1 to TRBJ1-6, with D possibly matching TRBD1 (6 bases). This CDR3 comprises 12 residues. Per the germline V gene, CDR1 is DFQATT and CDR2 is SNEGSKA (reference sequence). Trimming took off 4 bases at V and 10 bases at J, with 11 bases between the two ends. CDR3 region: CSANRDDSPLHF. The CDR3 nucleotides are TGCAGTGCTAACAGGGACGACTCACCCCTCCACTTT.

There are many counts of this clonotype. The chain recombines TRBV5-1 with TRBJ2-7, with D tentatively TRBD1 or TRBD2 (5 bases each). This CDR3 spans 15 amino acids. Germline V gene data show CDR1 as SGHRS and CDR2 as YFSETQ. V dropped 4 bases and J dropped 0 bases, with 14 bases sitting between them. DNA for the CDR3: TGCGCCAGCAGCGGGGGACCGTCAAGCTCCTACGAGCAGTACTTC. Its translation is CASSGGPSSSYEQYF. Supplemented by reference TRBV5-1 and TRBJ2-7, the full variable domain reads KAGVTQTPRYLIKTRGQQVTLSCSPISGHRSVSWYQQTPGQGLQFLFEYFSETQRNKGNFPGRFSGRQFSNSRSEMNVSTLELGDSALYLCASSGGPSSSYEQYFGPGTRLTVT.

This clonotype was detected many times. J is TRBJ2-5 and V is TRBV7-6; TRBD1 is a possible D gene (5 bases). V lost 5 bases and J lost 3, with 16 bases in between. Per the germline V gene, CDR1 is SGHVS and CDR2 is FNYEAQ. The CDR3 has 15 amino acids. Here the CDR3 reads CASSPVQGPKETQYF. The CDR3 bases are TGTGCCAGCAGCCCGGTTCAGGGCCCGAAAGAGACCCAGTACTTC.

Many counts were recorded for this clonotype. The rearrangement uses TRBV28 and TRBJ2-3, with TRBD1 matching 8 bases. This CDR3 spans 14 amino acids. Germline V CDR1 and CDR2: MDHEN, SYDVKM. The trim removed 6 bases at V and 2 bases at J, leaving 4 bases unmatched. The CDR3 reads CASRGQVNTDTQYF. CDR3 nucleotide sequence: TGTGCCAGCAGGGGACAGGTGAACACAGATACGCAGTATTTT. Full variable domain (missing parts from reference TRBV28 and TRBJ2-3): DVKVTQSSRYLVKRTGEKVFLECVQDMDHENMFWYRQDPGLGLRLIYFSYDVKMKEKGDIPEGYSVSREKKERFSLILESASTNQTSMYLCASRGQVNTDTQYFGPGTRLTVL.

The chain couples TRBV11-2 to TRBJ2-7; D is unresolved. The CDR3 has 11 amino acids. The V and J ends lost 6 bases and 4 bases respectively, with 7 bases between them. Germline values: CDR1 SGHAT, CDR2 FQNNGV. The CDR3 loop reads CASSHYYEQYF. The CDR3 DNA follows: TGTGCCAGCAGTCACTATTACGAGCAGTACTTC. The full variable domain, with the rest looked up from reference TRBV11-2 and TRBJ2-7, is EAGVAQSPRYKIIEKRQSVAFWCNPISGHATLYWYQQILGQGPKLLIQFQNNGVVDDSQLPKDRFSAERLKGVDSTLKIQPAKLEDSAVYLCASSHYYEQYFGPGTRLTVT.

At least ten counts were recorded for this clonotype. The chain recombines TRBV27 with TRBJ1-5; D remains unclear. The CDR3 length is 15 residues. Germline-derived CDR1 and CDR2 are MNHEY and SMNVEV (reference sequence). Trimming left V 5 bases short and J 4 bases short, with 15 bases between. CDR3 in amino acids: CASSVGRSFNQPQHF. The CDR3 DNA follows: TGTGCCAGCAGTGTCGGACGGTCGTTTAATCAGCCCCAGCATTTT.

Many counts were recorded for this clonotype. CDR3 sequence (DNA): TGTGCCAGCAGCCCCCAGGGACAGCTGAACACTGAAGCTTTCTTT. Protein product: CASSPQGQLNTEAFF. V is TRBV7-2 and J is TRBJ1-1; 7 nucleotides agree with TRBD1. The CDR3 runs 15 residues. Unmatched junction bases numbered 6, after V lost 5 bases and J lost 0 bases. Germline CDR1 reads SGHTA; CDR2 reads FQGNSA.

This clonotype was detected ten times or more. The chain has TRBV5-5 and TRBJ2-1; 11 bases align to TRBD2. Germline CDR1 SGHKS, CDR2 YYEKEE (reference sequence). This CDR3 is built from 17 residues. V trimming: 2 bases; J trimming: 5 bases; junction bases outside the gene matches: 9. CDR3 in amino acids: CASSFTITSGGHNEQFF. Written as DNA, the CDR3 is TGTGCCAGCAGCTTTACTATTACTAGCGGGGGCCACAATGAGCAGTTCTTC.

This clonotype has a handful of counts. The chain uses TRBV6-2 or TRBV6-3 and TRBJ1-1; D remains unclear. Trimming took off 5 bases at V and 7 bases at J, with 11 bases between the two ends. Germline loops: CDR1 MNHEY, CDR2 SVGEGT. There are 12 residues in the CDR3. Written as DNA, the CDR3 is TGTGCCAGCAGTCCAACCCGTTTTGAAGCTTTCTTT. It specifies CASSPTRFEAFF.

This clonotype has only a few counts. DNA for the CDR3: TGTGCCAGCAGTGAAAGGGCTCTCTATGGCTACACCTTC. Encoded protein: CASSERALYGYTF. The genes are TRBV2 and TRBJ1-2; no clear D gene. The CDR3 runs to 13 residues. V lost 2 bases, J lost 4 bases, and 8 bases lay in between. From germline, CDR1 is SNHLY and CDR2 FYNNEI. The full variable domain, completed using reference TRBV2 and TRBJ1-2, is EPEVTQTPSHQVTQMGQEVILRCVPISNHLYFYWYRQILGQKVEFLVSFYNNEISEKSEIFDDQFSVERPDGSNFTLKIRSTKLEDSAMYFCASSERALYGYTFGSGTRLTVV.

This clonotype was picked up many times. One end of the junction fails to match germline, which may point to a read error. The chain combines TRBV6-1 with TRBJ2-7, with 8 nucleotides matching TRBD2. The length of the CDR3 is 12 residues. CDR1 MNHNS and CDR2 SASEGT come from the germline V gene. CDR3 coding DNA: TGTGCCAGCAACTTCCTAGCGGGCCGAAGGTGCTTC. Its protein product is CASNFLAGRRCF.

The V call is TRBV3-1, the J call TRBJ1-1; no clear D. The CDR3 totals 12 residues. CDR1 is LGHDT, CDR2 YNNKEL, per germline (reference sequence). V was cut by 1 base and J by 7 bases, with 7 bases left in between. The CDR3 here is CASSQGPREAFF. The CDR3 DNA sequence: TGTGCCAGCAGCCAAGGACCACGTGAAGCTTTCTTT.

This clonotype was picked up many times. The J gene is TRBJ1-6, the V gene TRBV27; 10 bases fit TRBD1. Germline V gene sequence: CDR1 MNHEY, CDR2 SMNVEV (reference sequence). V lost 7 bases and J lost 3; bases outside the gene matches: 3. The CDR3 extends over 15 amino acids. CDR3 DNA: TGTGCCAGCAAACGGACAGGGGGCTATAATTCACCCCTCCACTTT. This encodes CASKRTGGYNSPLHF.

With regard to this clonotype: A read error may be the cause here, since a much bigger clone is one base away. V usage is TRBV11-2 and J usage is TRBJ2-7; 13 bases are shared with TRBD2. Per the germline V gene, CDR1 is SGHAT and CDR2 is FQNNGV. This CDR3 comprises 16 residues. The CDR3 sequence is CASSLGLAGETYEQCF. The CDR3 coding sequence is TGTGCCAGCAGCCTCGGACTAGCGGGAGAAACCTACGAGCAGTGCTTC.

This clonotype was recorded many times. The J gene is TRBJ2-1, the V gene TRBV19, with TRBD2 matching over 9 bases. The J segment lost 4 bases and the V segment lost 2 bases, leaving 12 bases of the junction unmatched. The CDR3 covers 18 residues. Germline lookup yields CDR1 LNHDA and CDR2 SQIVND (reference sequence). The CDR3 DNA reads as TGTGCCAGTAGTATATTCCATGATAGCGGGGGAGCATACAATGAGCAGTTCTTC. Its translation: CASSIFHDSGGAYNEQFF.

The chain is built from TRBV7-6 and TRBJ1-2, with D unresolved. The germline V gene has CDR1 SGHVS and CDR2 FNYEAQ. The CDR3 covers 16 residues. The V end lost 6 bases, the J end lost 4 bases, and 21 bases lay between the germline ends. CDR3 nucleotide sequence: TGTGCCAGCAGACCCACCTCCGCCCCGGACGGCTATGGCTACACCTTC. Its protein product is CASRPTSAPDGYGYTF.

V usage is TRBV4-1 and J usage is TRBJ2-5; D call uncertain. Germline CDR1 MGHRA, CDR2 YSYEKL. This CDR3 spans 16 amino acids. With 0 bases removed from V and 4 bases from J, the gap between germline ends came to 15 bases. In DNA form, the CDR3 reads TGCGCCAGCAGCCAAGAAGCCCCTGGACCCCCAGAGACCCAGTACTTC. It specifies CASSQEAPGPPETQYF.

The table lists this clonotype with many counts. The gene calls are TRBV7-2 and TRBJ1-2, with TRBD1 matching 7 bases. The CDR3 extends over 13 amino acids. Looked up from germline, CDR1 is SGHTA and CDR2 is FQGNSA. The V gene end was trimmed by 5 bases and the J gene end by 6 bases; junction bases not matched to a gene: 6. The CDR3 DNA sequence: TGTGCCAGCAGCCCAGAGACAGGGAATGGCTACACCTTC. Translating gives CASSPETGNGYTF.

V and J are TRBV19 and TRBJ2-1, with D perhaps assigned TRBD1 or TRBD2 (5 bases each). Germline V gene data show CDR1 as LNHDA and CDR2 as SQIVND (reference sequence). This CDR3 region has 17 residues. Between the trimmed V and J ends, which lost 5 bases and 6 bases, there was a span of 23 bases. CDR3 sequence: CASSSTSRPGGRNEQFF. The CDR3 DNA is TGTGCCAGTAGTTCCACCTCACGACCTGGGGGTCGCAATGAGCAGTTCTTC.

The rearrangement uses TRBV25-1 and TRBJ2-7; 10 positions match TRBD2. This CDR3 is 14 amino acids long. V gave up 5 bases and J gave up 3 bases; unmatched junction bases: 4. The V gene's germline CDR1 is MGHDK and CDR2 SYGVNS. The CDR3 DNA follows: TGTGCCAGCAGTCAAGCGGGAGGGCTCTACGAGCAGTACTTC. This codes for CASSQAGGLYEQYF.

This clonotype came up many times. The chain combines TRBV7-2 with TRBJ1-5; D call uncertain. The CDR3 runs 14 residues. CDR1 is SGHTA and CDR2 is FQGNSA in the germline V gene. Trimming stripped 5 bases from V and 6 bases from J, with 14 bases between. The CDR3 loop is CASSRIDGTQPQHF. The CDR3, as DNA: TGTGCCAGCAGCCGTATAGACGGCACTCAGCCCCAGCATTTT.

This clonotype occurred once. This chain uses TRBV28 with TRBJ2-1, with TRBD2 matching 13 bases. The germline V gene encodes CDR1 MDHEN and CDR2 SYDVKM. The CDR3 is 17 residues long. The V and J ends lost 4 bases and 7 bases, in that order; junction bases with no gene match: 10. The CDR3 bases are TGTGCCAGCAGTTCCCTTGAACTAGCGGGGGGGAGGAATGAGCAGTTCTTC. Its protein product is CASSSLELAGGRNEQFF.

This clonotype was found many times. The V gene is TRBV28, the J gene TRBJ2-3, with D maybe TRBD1 (5 bases). Trimming removed 7 bases at V and 6 bases at J, with 5 bases between. Germline loops: CDR1 MDHEN, CDR2 SYDVKM. CDR3 size: 10 residues. CDR3 nucleotides: TGTGCCAGCAAGGGGGATACGCAGTATTTT. Its protein is CASKGDTQYF. Combining the CDR3 with reference TRBV28 and TRBJ2-3 gives the whole variable domain DVKVTQSSRYLVKRTGEKVFLECVQDMDHENMFWYRQDPGLGLRLIYFSYDVKMKEKGDIPEGYSVSREKKERFSLILESASTNQTSMYLCASKGDTQYFGPGTRLTVL.

This clonotype has just a few counts. The junction differs from germline at one of its ends, possibly a read error. The chain couples TRBV28 to TRBJ2-5, with 7 bases matching TRBD1. The CDR3 has 12 residues. Per germline, CDR1 MDHEN and CDR2 SYDVKM. CDR3 amino acids: CASSPADREGIF. The CDR3, as DNA: TGTGCCAGCAGCCCCGCCGACAGGGAAGGGATCTTC.

This clonotype was found once. The CDR3 nucleotides are TGTGCCAGTAGGATAGTCAACACTGAAGCTTTCTTT. Translated: CASRIVNTEAFF. The genes are TRBV6-9 and TRBJ1-1; D ambiguous. V shed 9 bases and J shed 2 bases, with 10 bases lying between them. Per the germline V gene, CDR1 is MNHGY and CDR2 is SVAAGI. The CDR3 covers 12 residues.